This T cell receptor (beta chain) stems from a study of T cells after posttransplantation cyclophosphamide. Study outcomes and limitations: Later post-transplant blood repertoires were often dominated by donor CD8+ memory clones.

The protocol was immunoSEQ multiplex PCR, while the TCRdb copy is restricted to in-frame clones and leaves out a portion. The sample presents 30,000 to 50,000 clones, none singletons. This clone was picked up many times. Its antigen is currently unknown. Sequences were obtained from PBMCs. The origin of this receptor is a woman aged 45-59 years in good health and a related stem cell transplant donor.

CDR3 amino acids: CASRTPGGRDYGYTF. The CDR3 nucleotides are TGTGCCAGCAGGACACCAGGGGGAAGGGACTATGGCTACACCTTC. This rearrangement joins TRBV6-1 to TRBJ1-2, with TRBD1 matching 7 bases. Germline CDR1 MNHNS, CDR2 SASEGT. J gave up 3 bases and V 6 bases, and 10 bases lay outside the gene matches. This CDR3 contains 15 residues.